This record concerns one T cell receptor (beta chain) sequence. V shed 3 bases and J 10 bases; nucleotides not matched to a gene: 15. Germline assignment: CDR1 KGHSH and CDR2 LQKENI. The CDR3 has 16 amino acids. This sample is drawn from a study of early T cells in non-severe SARS-CoV-2 infection. Looking at the study overall: Investigators sequenced bulk RNA drawn from unsorted whole blood, and chains remained unpaired.

One entry per CDR3 protein, called by TCRdb with MiXCR from the 5' RACE reads. The repertoire holds some 73,000 distinct CDR3 sequences, with 12% as singletons. This clonotype was obtained from an adult who was a healthcare worker with PCR-confirmed SARS-CoV-2 infection or an uninfected control (not recorded which). The sample taken for sequencing was whole blood. The chain recombines TRBV18 with TRBJ2-1, with TRBD2 matching 7 bases. The CDR3 DNA follows: TGTGCCAGCTCACCCCGGAAGGCGGGAGAAAGTGGAGAGCAGTTCTTC. It yields the protein CASSPRKAGESGEQFF.